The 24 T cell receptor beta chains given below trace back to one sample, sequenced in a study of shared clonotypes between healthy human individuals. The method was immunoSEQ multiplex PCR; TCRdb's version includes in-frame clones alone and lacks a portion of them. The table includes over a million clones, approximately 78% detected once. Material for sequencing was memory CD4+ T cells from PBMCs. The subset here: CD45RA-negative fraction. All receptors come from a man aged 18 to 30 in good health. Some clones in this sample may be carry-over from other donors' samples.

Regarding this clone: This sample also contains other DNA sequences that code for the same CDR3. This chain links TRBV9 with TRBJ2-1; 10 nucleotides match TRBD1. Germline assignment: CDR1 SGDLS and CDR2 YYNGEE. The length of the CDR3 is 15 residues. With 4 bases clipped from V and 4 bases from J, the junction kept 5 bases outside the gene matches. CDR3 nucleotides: TGTGCCAGCAGCACCAGGACAGGGGGGTACAATGAGCAGTTCTTC. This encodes CASSTRTGGYNEQFF. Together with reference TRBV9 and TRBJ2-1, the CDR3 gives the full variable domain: DSGVTQTPKHLITATGQRVTLRCSPRSGDLSVYWYQQSLDQGLQFLIQYYNGEERAKGNILERFSAQQFPDLHSELNLSSLELGDSALYFCASSTRTGGYNEQFFGPGTRLTVL.

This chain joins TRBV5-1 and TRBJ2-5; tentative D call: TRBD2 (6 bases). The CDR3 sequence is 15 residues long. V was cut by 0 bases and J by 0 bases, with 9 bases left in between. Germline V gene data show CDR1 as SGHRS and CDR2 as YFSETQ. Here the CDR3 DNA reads TGCGCCAGCAGCTTGGGACTAGGGGACCAAGAGACCCAGTACTTC. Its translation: CASSLGLGDQETQYF. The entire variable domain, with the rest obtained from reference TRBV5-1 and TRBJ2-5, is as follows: KAGVTQTPRYLIKTRGQQVTLSCSPISGHRSVSWYQQTPGQGLQFLFEYFSETQRNKGNFPGRFSGRQFSNSRSEMNVSTLELGDSALYLCASSLGLGDQETQYFGPGTRLLVL.

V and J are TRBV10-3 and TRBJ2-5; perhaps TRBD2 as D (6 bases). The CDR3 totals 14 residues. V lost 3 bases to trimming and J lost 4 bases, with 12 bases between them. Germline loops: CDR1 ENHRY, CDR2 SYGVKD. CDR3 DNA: TGTGCCATCAGTGACGGGAGTCGGGCAGAGACCCAGTACTTC. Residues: CAISDGSRAETQYF.

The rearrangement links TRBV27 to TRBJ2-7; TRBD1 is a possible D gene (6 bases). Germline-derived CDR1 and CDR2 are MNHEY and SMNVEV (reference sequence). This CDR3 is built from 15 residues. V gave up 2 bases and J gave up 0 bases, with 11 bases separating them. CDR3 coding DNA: TGTGCCAGCAGTTTAAACAGGGATAACTCCTACGAGCAGTACTTC. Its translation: CASSLNRDNSYEQYF.

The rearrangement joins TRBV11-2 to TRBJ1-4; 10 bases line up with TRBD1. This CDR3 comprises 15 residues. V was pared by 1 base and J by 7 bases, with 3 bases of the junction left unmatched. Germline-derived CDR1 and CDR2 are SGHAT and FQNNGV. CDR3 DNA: TGTGCCAGCAGCTTAGCCGGACAGGGGGGTGAAAAACTGTTTTTT. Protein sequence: CASSLAGQGGEKLFF. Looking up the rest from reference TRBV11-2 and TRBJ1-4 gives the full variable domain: EAGVAQSPRYKIIEKRQSVAFWCNPISGHATLYWYQQILGQGPKLLIQFQNNGVVDDSQLPKDRFSAERLKGVDSTLKIQPAKLEDSAVYLCASSLAGQGGEKLFFGSGTQLSVL.

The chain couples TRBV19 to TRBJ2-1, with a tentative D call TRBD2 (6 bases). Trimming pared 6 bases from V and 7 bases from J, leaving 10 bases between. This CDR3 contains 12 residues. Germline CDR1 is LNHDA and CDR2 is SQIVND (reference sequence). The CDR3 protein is CASRLRGNEQFF. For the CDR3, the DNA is TGTGCCAGTAGGCTCCGGGGGAATGAGCAGTTCTTC. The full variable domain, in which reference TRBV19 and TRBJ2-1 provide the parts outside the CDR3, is DGGITQSPKYLFRKEGQNVTLSCEQNLNHDAMYWYRQDPGQGLRLIYYSQIVNDFQKGDIAEGYSVSREKKESFPLTVTSAQKNPTAFYLCASRLRGNEQFFGPGTRLTVL.

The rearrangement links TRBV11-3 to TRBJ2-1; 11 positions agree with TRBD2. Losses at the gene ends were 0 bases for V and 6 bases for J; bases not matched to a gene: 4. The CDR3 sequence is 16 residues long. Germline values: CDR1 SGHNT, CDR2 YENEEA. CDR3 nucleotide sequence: TGTGCCAGCAGCTTAGAGGGTAGCGGGAGGGCCAATGAGCAGTTCTTC. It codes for CASSLEGSGRANEQFF.

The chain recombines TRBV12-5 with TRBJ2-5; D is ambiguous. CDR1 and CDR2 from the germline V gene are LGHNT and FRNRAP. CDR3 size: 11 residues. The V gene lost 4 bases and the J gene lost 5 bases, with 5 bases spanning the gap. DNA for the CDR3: TGTGCTAGTGGTTCCGGGGAGACCCAGTACTTC. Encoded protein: CASGSGETQYF. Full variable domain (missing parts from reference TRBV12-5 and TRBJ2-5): DARVTQTPRHKVTEMGQEVTMRCQPILGHNTVFWYRQTMMQGLELLAYFRNRAPLDDSGMPKDRFSAEMPDATLATLKIQPSEPRDSAVYFCASGSGETQYFGPGTRLLVL.

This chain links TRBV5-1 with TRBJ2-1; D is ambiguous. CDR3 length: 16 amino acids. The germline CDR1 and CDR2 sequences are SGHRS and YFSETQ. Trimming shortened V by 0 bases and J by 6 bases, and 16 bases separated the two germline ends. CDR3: CASSLVAQNPINEQFF. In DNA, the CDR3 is TGCGCCAGCAGCTTGGTAGCCCAAAATCCGATCAATGAGCAGTTCTTC. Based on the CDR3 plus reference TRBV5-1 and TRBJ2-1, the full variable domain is KAGVTQTPRYLIKTRGQQVTLSCSPISGHRSVSWYQQTPGQGLQFLFEYFSETQRNKGNFPGRFSGRQFSNSRSEMNVSTLELGDSALYLCASSLVAQNPINEQFFGPGTRLTVL.

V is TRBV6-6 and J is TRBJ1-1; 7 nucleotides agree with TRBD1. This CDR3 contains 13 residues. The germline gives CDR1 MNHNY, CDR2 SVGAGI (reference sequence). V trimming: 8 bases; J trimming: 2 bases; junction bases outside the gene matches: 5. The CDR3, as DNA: TGTGCCAGCTGCCGACAGGGTAACACTGAAGCTTTCTTT. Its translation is CASCRQGNTEAFF.

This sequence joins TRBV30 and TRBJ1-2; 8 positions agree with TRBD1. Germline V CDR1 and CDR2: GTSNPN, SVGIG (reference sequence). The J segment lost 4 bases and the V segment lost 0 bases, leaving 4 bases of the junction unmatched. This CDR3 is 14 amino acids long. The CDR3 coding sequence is TGTGCCTGGAGTGTACAGGGGGGGGTCTATGGCTACACCTTC. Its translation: CAWSVQGGVYGYTF.

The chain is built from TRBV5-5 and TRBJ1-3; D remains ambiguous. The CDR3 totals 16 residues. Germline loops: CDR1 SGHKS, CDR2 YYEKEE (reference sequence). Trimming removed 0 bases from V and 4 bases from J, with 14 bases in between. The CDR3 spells CASSLAGVNPGNTIYF. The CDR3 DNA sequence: TGTGCCAGCAGCTTGGCCGGGGTAAACCCAGGAAACACCATATATTTT.

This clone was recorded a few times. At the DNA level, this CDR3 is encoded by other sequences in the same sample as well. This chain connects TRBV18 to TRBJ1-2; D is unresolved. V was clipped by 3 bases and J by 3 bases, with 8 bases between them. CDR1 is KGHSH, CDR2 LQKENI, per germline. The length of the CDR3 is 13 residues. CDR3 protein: CASSPSKDYGYTF. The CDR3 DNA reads TGTGCCAGCTCACCGAGTAAAGACTATGGCTACACCTTC.

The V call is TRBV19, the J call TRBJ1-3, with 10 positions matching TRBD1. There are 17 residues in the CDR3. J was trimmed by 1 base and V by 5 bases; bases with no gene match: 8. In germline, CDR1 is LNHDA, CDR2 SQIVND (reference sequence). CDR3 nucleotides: TGTGCCAGTAGTTCCGACAGGGGGCCGAGGTCTGGAAACACCATATATTTT. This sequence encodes CASSSDRGPRSGNTIYF.

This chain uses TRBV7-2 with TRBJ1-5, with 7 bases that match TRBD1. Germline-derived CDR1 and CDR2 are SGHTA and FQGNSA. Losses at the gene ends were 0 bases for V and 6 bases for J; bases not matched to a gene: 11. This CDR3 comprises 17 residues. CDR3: CASSLAWRGLPPQPQHF. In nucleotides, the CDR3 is TGTGCCAGCAGCTTAGCTTGGAGGGGGCTACCTCCTCAGCCCCAGCATTTT.

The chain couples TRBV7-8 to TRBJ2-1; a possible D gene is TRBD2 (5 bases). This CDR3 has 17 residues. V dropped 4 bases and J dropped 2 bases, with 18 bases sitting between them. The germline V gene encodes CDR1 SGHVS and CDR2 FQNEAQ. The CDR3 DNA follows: TGTGCCAGCAGCTCGACTCCGACGGGGAGCGCCTACAATGAGCAGTTCTTC. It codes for CASSSTPTGSAYNEQFF.

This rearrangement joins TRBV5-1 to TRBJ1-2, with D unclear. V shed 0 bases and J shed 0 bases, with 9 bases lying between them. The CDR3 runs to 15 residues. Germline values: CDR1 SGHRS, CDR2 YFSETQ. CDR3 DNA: TGCGCCAGCAGCTTGGGCGGGGAGGCTAACTATGGCTACACCTTC. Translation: CASSLGGEANYGYTF. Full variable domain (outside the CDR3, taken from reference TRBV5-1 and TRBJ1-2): KAGVTQTPRYLIKTRGQQVTLSCSPISGHRSVSWYQQTPGQGLQFLFEYFSETQRNKGNFPGRFSGRQFSNSRSEMNVSTLELGDSALYLCASSLGGEANYGYTFGSGTRLTVV.

The CDR3 reads CASSLTGSMLTGELFF. The CDR3 nucleotides are TGTGCCAGCAGTTTAACCGGGAGTATGTTAACCGGGGAGCTGTTTTTT. This chain joins TRBV28 and TRBJ2-2, with D perhaps matching TRBD2 (6 bases). Trimming took off 2 bases at V and 5 bases at J, with 15 bases between the two ends. CDR3 size: 16 residues. The V gene's germline CDR1 is MDHEN and CDR2 SYDVKM.

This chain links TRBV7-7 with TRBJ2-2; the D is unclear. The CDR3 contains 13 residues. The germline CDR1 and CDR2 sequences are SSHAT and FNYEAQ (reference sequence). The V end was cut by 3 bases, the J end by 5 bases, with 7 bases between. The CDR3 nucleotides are TGTGCCAGCAGCTTCGACCTAACCGGGGAGCTGTTTTTT. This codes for CASSFDLTGELFF. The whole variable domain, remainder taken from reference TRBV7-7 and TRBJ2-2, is GAGVSQSPRYKVTKRGQDVTLRCDPISSHATLYWYQQALGQGPEFLTYFNYEAQPDKSGLPSDRFSAERPEGSISTLTIQRTEQRDSAMYRCASSFDLTGELFFGEGSRLTVL.

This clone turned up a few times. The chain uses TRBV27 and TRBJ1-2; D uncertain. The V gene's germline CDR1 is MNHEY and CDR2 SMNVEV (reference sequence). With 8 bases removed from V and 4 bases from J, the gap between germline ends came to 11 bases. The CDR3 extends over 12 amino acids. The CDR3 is CASGPWGYGYTF. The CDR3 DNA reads TGTGCCAGCGGGCCTTGGGGCTATGGCTACACCTTC.

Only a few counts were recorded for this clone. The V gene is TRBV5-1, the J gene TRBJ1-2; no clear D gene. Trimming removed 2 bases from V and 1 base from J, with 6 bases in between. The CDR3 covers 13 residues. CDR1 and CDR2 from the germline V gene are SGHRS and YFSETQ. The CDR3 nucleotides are TGCGCCAGCAGCTTTGAACTTAACTATGGCTACACCTTC. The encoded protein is CASSFELNYGYTF. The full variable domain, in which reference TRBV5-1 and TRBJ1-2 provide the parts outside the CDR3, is KAGVTQTPRYLIKTRGQQVTLSCSPISGHRSVSWYQQTPGQGLQFLFEYFSETQRNKGNFPGRFSGRQFSNSRSEMNVSTLELGDSALYLCASSFELNYGYTFGSGTRLTVV.

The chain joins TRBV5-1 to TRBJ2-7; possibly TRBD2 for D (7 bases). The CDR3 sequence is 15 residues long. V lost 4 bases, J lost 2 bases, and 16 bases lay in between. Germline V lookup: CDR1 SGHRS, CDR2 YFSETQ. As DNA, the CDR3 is TGCGCCAGCAGCCCGGCGGGGGCGGGACCCTACGAGCAGTACTTC. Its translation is CASSPAGAGPYEQYF.

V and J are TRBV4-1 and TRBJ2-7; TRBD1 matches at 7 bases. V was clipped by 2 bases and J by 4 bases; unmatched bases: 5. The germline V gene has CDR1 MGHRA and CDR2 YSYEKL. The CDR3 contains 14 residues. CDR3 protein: CASSQPGQRYEQYF. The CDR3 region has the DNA TGCGCCAGCAGCCAACCGGGACAGAGATACGAGCAGTACTTC.

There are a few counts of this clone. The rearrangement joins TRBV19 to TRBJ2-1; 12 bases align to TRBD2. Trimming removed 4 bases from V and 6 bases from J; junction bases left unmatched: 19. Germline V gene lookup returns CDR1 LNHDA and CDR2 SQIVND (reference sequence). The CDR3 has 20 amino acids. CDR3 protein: CASSTTGLAGRGRGANEQFF. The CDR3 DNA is TGTGCCAGTAGTACAACCGGACTAGCGGGGAGAGGGCGCGGGGCCAATGAGCAGTTCTTC.